The source of this T cell receptor beta chain is a study of shared clonotypes between healthy human individuals. Concerning this clone itself: Other DNA sequences from this sample encode an identical CDR3 as well.

The assay was carried out at the deep level. Using immunoSEQ multiplex PCR, the repertoire was profiled, and TCRdb retains in-frame clones only, with some absent. The sample carries approximately 710,000 clones, 90% recorded once. This receptor was obtained from a man between 18 and 35 years old in good health. Some clones in this sample may be carry-over from other donors' samples. The sequenced material came from memory CD8+ T cells from PBMCs. Indicated subset: CD45RO+ cells pooled with CCR7-negative TemRA cells.

Written as DNA, the CDR3 is TGTGCCAGCAGTTGGGACAGTTACAATGAGCAGTTCTTC. It specifies CASSWDSYNEQFF. The chain carries TRBV27 and TRBJ2-1; 7 bases match TRBD1. Trimming took 4 bases from V and 4 from J; bases not matched to a gene: 1. The CDR3 has 13 amino acids. In germline, CDR1 is MNHEY, CDR2 SMNVEV (reference sequence).